This T cell receptor beta chain was recovered during a study of cytomegalovirus exposure and HLA in healthy donors. Across the study: Researchers found that about four fifths of over 350 genotyped donors fell within the Caucasian-associated ancestry cluster. The study, taken as a whole, reports: Being productive about 87% or about 30% of the time was typical of most TCR beta V segments in an earlier analysis. The authors judged a highly shared variant cluster likely a sequencing artifact. Cytomegalovirus-associated status was assigned to 150 or so TCR beta chains.

Researchers ran the PCR with 60 Vbeta and 13 Jbeta primers. TCRdb's copy holds only in-frame clones and misses some; the assay was immunoSEQ multiplex PCR. The sample consists of 100,000 to 150,000 clones, under 80% of them appearing once. V was trimmed by 5 bases and J by 0 bases, leaving 11 bases between them. Per the germline V gene, CDR1 is GTSNPN and CDR2 is SVGIG (reference sequence). There are 14 residues in the CDR3. Points on this clone: Its antigen is unknown.

The chain carries TRBV30 and TRBJ1-5; possible D gene TRBD1, 6 bases. This TCR derives from a middle-aged man in good health and CMV-seropositive. The sequencing sample was made of PBMCs. The CDR3 region is CAWRGGDSNQPQHF. Here the CDR3 DNA reads TGTGCCTGGCGAGGGGGGGATAGCAATCAGCCCCAGCATTTT.